A selection of T cell receptor beta chains follows, all from one sample in a study of graft-versus-host responses after intestinal transplantation. No antigen is known for these receptors. Some clones are missing from TCRdb's copy, which holds only in-frame ones; the method was immunoSEQ multiplex PCR. Here the sample spans fewer than 110,000 clones, approximately 94% being singletons. The material was unstimulated CD8+ T cells sorted from spleen or lymph node cells, obtained before intestinal transplant. The origin of the receptors is a human donor who received an intestinal transplant. Both conserved end residues are trimmed from each CDR3. Where a row states a size, it is once, few, many or the class of an expanded clone; other rows omit it.

TRBJ1-2 | TRBV7-6 | once | ASSPYIGTGNGYT
TRBJ2-1 | TRBV4-1 | - | ASSQLLVDSQSSYNEQF
TRBJ2-7 | TRBV2 | - | ASKGQGEALYEQY
TRBJ2-4 | TRBV6-1 | - | ASSSYRDWEY
TRBJ2-7 | TRBV11-2 | once | ASSPTGQGRSYEQY
TRBJ1-1 | TRBV7-8 | - | ASSLALPNTEAF
TRBJ2-3 | TRBV4-1 | - | ASSQKASTDTQY
TRBJ1-4 | TRBV7-8 | - | ASSSRGDLKLF
TRBJ2-7 | TRBV7-9 | few | ASSPRGRRYEQY
TRBJ2-7 | TRBV30 | - | AYHARGGFYEQY